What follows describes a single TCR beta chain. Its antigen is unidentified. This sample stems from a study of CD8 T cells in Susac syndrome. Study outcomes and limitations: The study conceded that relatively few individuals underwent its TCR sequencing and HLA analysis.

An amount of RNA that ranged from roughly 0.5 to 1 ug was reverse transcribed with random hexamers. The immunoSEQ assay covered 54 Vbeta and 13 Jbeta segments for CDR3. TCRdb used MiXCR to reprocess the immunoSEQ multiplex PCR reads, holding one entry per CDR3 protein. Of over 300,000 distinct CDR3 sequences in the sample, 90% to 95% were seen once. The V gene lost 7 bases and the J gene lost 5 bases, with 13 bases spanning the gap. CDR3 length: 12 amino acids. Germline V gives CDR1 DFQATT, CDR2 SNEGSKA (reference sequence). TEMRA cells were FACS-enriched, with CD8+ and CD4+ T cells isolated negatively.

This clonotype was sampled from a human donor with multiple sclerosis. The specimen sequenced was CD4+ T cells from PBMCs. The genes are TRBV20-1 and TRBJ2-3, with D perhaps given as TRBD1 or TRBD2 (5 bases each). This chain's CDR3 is CSERGGGDTQYF. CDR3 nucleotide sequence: TGCAGTGAAAGGGGTGGAGGAGATACGCAGTATTTT.